This TCR beta chain is from a study of human T cells and chemical hapten exposure. Across the study: Per-sample TCR yield variation was attributed mainly to small pooled library volume differences.

This clonotype has only a few counts. As handled by the study authors: Sampled TCR counts reached a median of roughly 100,000 per sample, with values ranging from roughly 23,224 to 690,600. TCRdb reanalysed the RACE reads using MiXCR and keeps one entry per CDR3 protein. In this record, the V and J calls reflect TCRdb's handling and not the investigators' own analysis. The sample has around 350,000 distinct CDR3 sequences, 5.5% seen once. The time point is: pre-sensitization, week 0. As for treatment: therapeutic diphenylcyclopropenone sensitization with weekly scalp DPC. Donors were 18 to 70-year-old alopecia patients suitable for DPC. The length of the CDR3 is 16 residues. Germline-derived CDR1 and CDR2 are DFQATT and SNEGSKA (reference sequence). V was shortened by 4 bases and J by 7 bases, with 20 bases between the two germline ends.

The receptor was isolated from a woman aged 18-29 years with alopecia areata. Some clones in this sample may be carry-over from other donors' samples. The chain has TRBV20-1 and TRBJ1-6; the D gene is possibly TRBD1 (6 bases). This specimen was whole blood, taken in connection with sensitization to the hapten diphenylcyclopropenone (DPC). DNA of the CDR3: TGCAGTGCTATACAGGGTACCCAGTCCCCCAATTCACCCCTCCACTTT. Its protein product is CSAIQGTQSPNSPLHF.